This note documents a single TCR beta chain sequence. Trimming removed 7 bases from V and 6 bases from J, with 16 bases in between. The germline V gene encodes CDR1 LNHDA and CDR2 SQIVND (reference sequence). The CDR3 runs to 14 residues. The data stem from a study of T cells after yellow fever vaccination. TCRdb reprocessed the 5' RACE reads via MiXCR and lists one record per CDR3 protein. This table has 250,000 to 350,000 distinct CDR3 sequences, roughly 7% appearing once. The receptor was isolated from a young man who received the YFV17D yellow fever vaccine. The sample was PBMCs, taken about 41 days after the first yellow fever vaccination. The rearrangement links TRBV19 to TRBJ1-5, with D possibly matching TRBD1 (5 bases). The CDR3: CASILRVGTQPQHF. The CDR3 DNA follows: TGTGCCAGTATTCTCAGGGTGGGCACTCAGCCCCAGCATTTT. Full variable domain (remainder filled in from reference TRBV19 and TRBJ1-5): DGGITQSPKYLFRKEGQNVTLSCEQNLNHDAMYWYRQDPGQGLRLIYYSQIVNDFQKGDIAEGYSVSREKKESFPLTVTSAQKNPTAFYLCASILRVGTQPQHFGDGTRLSIL.